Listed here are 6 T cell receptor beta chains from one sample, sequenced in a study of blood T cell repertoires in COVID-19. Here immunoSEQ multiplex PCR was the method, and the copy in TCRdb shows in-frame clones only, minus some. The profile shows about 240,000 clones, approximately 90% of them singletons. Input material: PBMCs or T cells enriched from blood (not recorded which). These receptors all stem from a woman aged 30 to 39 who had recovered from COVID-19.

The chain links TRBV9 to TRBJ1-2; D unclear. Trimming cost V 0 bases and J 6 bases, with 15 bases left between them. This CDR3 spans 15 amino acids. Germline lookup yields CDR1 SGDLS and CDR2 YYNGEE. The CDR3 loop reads CASSVDRAEVDGYTF. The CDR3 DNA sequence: TGTGCCAGCAGCGTAGATCGCGCGGAGGTCGATGGCTACACCTTC.

The CDR3 nucleotides read TGTGCCAGCAGCGTAGGAATACTAGCGGGAGGACAAGAGACCCAGTACTTC. Encoded protein: CASSVGILAGGQETQYF. This chain links TRBV9 with TRBJ2-5; 12 positions agree with TRBD2. CDR1 is SGDLS and CDR2 is YYNGEE in the germline V gene. This CDR3 contains 17 residues. V lost 0 bases and J lost 2; bases outside the gene matches: 5.

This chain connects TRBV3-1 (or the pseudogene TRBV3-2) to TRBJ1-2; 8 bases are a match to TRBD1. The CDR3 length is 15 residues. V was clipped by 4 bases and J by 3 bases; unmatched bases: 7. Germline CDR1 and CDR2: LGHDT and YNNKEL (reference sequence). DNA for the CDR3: TGTGCCAGCAGCCCTCGGACAGGGAACGACTATGGCTACACCTTC. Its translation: CASSPRTGNDYGYTF.

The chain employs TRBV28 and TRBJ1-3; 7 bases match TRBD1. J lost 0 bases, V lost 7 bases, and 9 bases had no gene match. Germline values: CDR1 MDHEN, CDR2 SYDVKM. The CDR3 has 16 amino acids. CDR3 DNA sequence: TGTGCCAGCAAACCGGGACAGATCCTCTCTGGAAACACCATATATTTT. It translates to CASKPGQILSGNTIYF.

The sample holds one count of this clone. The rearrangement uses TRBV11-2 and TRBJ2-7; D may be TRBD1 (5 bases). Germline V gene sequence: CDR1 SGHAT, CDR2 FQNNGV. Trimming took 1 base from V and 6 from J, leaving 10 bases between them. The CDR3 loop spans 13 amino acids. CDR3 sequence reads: CASSLAPGPEQYF. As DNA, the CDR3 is TGTGCCAGCAGCTTAGCCCCAGGGCCCGAGCAGTACTTC. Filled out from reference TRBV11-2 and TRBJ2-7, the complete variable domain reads EAGVAQSPRYKIIEKRQSVAFWCNPISGHATLYWYQQILGQGPKLLIQFQNNGVVDDSQLPKDRFSAERLKGVDSTLKIQPAKLEDSAVYLCASSLAPGPEQYFGPGTRLTVT.

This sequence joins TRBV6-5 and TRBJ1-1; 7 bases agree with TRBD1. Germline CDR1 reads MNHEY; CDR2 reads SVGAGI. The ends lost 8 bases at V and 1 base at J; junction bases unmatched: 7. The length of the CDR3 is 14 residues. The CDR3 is CASGGQDANTEAFF. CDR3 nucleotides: TGTGCCAGCGGAGGACAGGACGCGAACACTGAAGCTTTCTTT.